The sequence of this T cell receptor (beta chain) was determined in a study of CD8 T cells in ankylosing spondylitis. Study-wide points: Typical of ankylosing spondylitis blood, it appeared, was a TCR beta motif of several highly homologous variants. The clones that were linked to disease were reported to be significantly enriched in matched synovial fluid samples from ankylosing spondylitis patients. The authors found the disease-linked clones to be CD8+ and relatively rare in peripheral blood.

Notes on this clonotype: Its target is unknown.

With 6 bases removed from V and 0 bases from J, the gap between germline ends came to 18 bases. The CDR3 extends over 17 amino acids. Germline V lookup: CDR1 MGHRA, CDR2 YSYEKL. MiXCR was run by TCRdb on the 5' RACE reads, yielding one entry per CDR3 protein. Of about 340,000 distinct CDR3 sequences in the sample, roughly 22% are singletons; the top ten hold around 12%. This chain links TRBV4-1 with TRBJ2-1; a weak D match, TRBD2 (7 bases). The sample consisted of blood, either unsorted or a sorted T cell fraction (not recorded which). The TCR originated in a male donor with ankylosing spondylitis or in good health (not recorded which). The CDR3 nucleotides are TGCGCCAGCAGTCTCCGAGGGGGGGGAAGCTCCTACAATGAGCAGTTCTTC. Translated: CASSLRGGGSSYNEQFF.